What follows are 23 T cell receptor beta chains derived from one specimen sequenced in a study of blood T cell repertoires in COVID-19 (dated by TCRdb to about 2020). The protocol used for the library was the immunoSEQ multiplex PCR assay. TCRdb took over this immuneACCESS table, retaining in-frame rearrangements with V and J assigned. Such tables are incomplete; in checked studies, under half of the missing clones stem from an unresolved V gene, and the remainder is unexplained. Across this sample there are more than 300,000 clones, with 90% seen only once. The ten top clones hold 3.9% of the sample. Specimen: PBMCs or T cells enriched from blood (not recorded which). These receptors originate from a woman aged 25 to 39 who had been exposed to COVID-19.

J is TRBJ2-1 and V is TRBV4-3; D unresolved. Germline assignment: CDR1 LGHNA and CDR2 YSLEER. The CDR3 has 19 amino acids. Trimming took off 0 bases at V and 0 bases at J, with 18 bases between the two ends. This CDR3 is CASSQDFLPTRSSYNEQFF. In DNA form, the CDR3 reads TGCGCCAGCAGCCAAGATTTCCTCCCTACCCGGAGCTCCTACAATGAGCAGTTCTTC.

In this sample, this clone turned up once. CDR3 protein: CASSTRQAQETQYF. The CDR3 coding sequence is TGTGCCAGCAGCACCCGACAGGCCCAAGAGACCCAGTACTTC. V usage is TRBV9 and J usage is TRBJ2-5; D possibly corresponds to TRBD1 (6 bases). The CDR3 length is 14 residues. V lost 4 bases and J lost 1, with 11 bases in between. Germline V lookup: CDR1 SGDLS, CDR2 YYNGEE.

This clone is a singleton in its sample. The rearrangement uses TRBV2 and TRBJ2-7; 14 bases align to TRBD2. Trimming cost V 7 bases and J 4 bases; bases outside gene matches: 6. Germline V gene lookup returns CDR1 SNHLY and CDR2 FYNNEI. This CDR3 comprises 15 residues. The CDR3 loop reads CASTLGTSGGYEQYF. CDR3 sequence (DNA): TGTGCCAGCACCTTGGGGACTAGCGGGGGTTACGAGCAGTACTTC.

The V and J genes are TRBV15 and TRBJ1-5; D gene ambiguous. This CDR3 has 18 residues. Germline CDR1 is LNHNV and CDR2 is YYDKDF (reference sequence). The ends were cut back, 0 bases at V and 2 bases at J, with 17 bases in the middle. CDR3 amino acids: CATSRDPTGVFGNQPQHF. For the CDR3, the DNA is TGTGCCACCAGCAGAGATCCCACCGGGGTGTTCGGCAATCAGCCCCAGCATTTT.

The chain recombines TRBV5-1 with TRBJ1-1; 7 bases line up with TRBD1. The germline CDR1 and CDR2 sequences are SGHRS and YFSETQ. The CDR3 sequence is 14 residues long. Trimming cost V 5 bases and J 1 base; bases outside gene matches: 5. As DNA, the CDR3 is TGCGCCAGCAGTCATGGGACAGCGAACACTGAAGCTTTCTTT. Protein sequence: CASSHGTANTEAFF.

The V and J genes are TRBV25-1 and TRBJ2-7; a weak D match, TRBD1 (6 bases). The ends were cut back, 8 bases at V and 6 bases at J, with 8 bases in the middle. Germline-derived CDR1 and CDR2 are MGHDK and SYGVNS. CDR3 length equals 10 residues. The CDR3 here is CASQGFEQYF. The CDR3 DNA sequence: TGTGCCAGCCAGGGGTTCGAGCAGTACTTC.

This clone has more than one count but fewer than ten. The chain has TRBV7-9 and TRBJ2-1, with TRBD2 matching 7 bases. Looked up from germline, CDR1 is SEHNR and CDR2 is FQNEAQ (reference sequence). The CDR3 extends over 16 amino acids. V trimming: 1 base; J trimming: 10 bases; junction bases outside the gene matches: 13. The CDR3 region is CASSLVRSFAGDEQFF. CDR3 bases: TGTGCCAGCAGCTTAGTCCGATCCTTTGCGGGGGACGAGCAGTTCTTC.

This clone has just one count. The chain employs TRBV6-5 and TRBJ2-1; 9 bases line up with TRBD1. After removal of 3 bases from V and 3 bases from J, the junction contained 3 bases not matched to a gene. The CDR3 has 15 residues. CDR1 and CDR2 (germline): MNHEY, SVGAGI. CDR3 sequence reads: CASSYGTGLYNEQFF. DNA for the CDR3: TGTGCCAGCAGTTATGGGACAGGGCTCTACAATGAGCAGTTCTTC.

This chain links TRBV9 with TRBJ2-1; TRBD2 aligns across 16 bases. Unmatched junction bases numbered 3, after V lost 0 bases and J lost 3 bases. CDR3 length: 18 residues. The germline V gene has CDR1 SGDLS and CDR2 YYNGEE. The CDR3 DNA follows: TGTGCCAGCAGCGTAGAGGGACTAGCGGGGGGGCTCTACAATGAGCAGTTCTTC. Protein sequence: CASSVEGLAGGLYNEQFF.

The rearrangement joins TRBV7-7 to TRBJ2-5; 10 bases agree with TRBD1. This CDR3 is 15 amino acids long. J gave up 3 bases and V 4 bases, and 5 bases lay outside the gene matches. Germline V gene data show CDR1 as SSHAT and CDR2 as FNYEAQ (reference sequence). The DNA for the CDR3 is TGTGCCAGCAGCTCCGCCGGGACAGGGGAAGAGACCCAGTACTTC. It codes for CASSSAGTGEETQYF.

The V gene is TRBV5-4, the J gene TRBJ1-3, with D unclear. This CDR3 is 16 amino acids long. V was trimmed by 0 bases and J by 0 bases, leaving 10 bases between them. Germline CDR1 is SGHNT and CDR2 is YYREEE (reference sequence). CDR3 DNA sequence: TGTGCCAGCAGCTTGGACAGCAAAGCCTCTGGAAACACCATATATTTT. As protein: CASSLDSKASGNTIYF.

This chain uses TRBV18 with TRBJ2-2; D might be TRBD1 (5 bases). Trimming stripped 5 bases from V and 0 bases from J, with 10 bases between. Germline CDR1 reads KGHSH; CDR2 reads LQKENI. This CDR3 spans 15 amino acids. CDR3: CASSIGHTNTGELFF. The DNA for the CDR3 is TGTGCCAGCTCAATCGGACACACGAACACCGGGGAGCTGTTTTTT.

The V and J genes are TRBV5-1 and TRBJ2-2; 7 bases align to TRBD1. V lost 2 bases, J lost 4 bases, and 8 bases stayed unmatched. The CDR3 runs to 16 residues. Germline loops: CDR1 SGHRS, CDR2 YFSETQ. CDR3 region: CASSFPGTVPTGELFF. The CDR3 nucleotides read TGCGCCAGCAGCTTCCCCGGGACAGTCCCCACCGGGGAGCTGTTTTTT.

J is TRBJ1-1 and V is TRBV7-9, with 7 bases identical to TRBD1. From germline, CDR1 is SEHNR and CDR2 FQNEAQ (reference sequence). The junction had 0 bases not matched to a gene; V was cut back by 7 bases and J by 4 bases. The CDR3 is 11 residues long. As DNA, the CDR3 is TGTGCCAGCACAGGGGGCACTGAAGCTTTCTTT. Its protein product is CASTGGTEAFF.

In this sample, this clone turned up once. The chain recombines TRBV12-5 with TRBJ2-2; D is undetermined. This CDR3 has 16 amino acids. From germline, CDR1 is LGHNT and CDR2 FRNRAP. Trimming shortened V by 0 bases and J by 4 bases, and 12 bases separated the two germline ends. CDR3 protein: CASGLVSGTFTGELFF. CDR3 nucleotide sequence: TGTGCTAGTGGTTTGGTATCAGGAACTTTCACCGGGGAGCTGTTTTTT.

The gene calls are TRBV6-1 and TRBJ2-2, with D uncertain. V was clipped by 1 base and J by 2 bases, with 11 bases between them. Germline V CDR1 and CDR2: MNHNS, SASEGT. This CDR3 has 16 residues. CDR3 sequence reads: CASSEVFSRNTGELFF. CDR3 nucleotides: TGTGCCAGCAGTGAAGTTTTCTCCAGAAACACCGGGGAGCTGTTTTTT.

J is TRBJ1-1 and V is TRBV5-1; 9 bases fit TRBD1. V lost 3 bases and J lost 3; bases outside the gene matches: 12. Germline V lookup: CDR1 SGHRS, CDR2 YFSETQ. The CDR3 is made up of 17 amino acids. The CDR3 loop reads CASSSYTGGIGYTEAFF. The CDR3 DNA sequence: TGCGCCAGCAGCTCATATACAGGGGGCATAGGGTACACTGAAGCTTTCTTT.

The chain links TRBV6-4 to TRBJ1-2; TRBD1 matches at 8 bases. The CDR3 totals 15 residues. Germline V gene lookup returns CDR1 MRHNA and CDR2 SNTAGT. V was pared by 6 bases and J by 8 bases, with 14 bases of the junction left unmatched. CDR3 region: CASSGTGQGAQGYTF. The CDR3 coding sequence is TGTGCCAGCAGCGGTACTGGACAGGGCGCGCAGGGCTACACCTTC.

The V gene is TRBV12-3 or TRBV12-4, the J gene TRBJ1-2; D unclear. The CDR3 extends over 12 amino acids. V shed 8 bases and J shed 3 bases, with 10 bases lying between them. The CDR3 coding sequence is TGTGCCAGCCGGGGAATTTACTATGGCTACACCTTC. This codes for CASRGIYYGYTF.

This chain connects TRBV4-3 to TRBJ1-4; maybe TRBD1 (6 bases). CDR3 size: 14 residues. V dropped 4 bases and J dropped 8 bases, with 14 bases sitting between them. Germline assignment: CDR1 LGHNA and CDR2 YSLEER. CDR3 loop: CASSRDRDNEKLFF. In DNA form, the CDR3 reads TGCGCCAGCAGCCGTGACCGGGACAACGAAAAACTGTTTTTT.

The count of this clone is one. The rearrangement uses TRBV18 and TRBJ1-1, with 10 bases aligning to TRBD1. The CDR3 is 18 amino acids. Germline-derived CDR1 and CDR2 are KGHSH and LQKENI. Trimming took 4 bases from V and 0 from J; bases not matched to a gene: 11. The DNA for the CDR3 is TGTGCCAGCTCACTTATCCGGGACAGGGGTTTCATGAACACTGAAGCTTTCTTT. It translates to CASSLIRDRGFMNTEAFF.

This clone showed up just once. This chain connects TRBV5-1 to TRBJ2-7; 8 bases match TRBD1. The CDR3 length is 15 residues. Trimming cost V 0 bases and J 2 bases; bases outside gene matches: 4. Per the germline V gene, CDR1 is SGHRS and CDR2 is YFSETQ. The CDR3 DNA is TGCGCCAGCAGCTTGGTTACAGGGGGGACCTACGAGCAGTACTTC. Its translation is CASSLVTGGTYEQYF.

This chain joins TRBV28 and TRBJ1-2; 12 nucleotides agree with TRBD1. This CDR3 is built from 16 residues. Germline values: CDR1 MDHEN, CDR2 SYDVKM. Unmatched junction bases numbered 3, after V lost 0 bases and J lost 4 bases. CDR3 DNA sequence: TGTGCCAGCAGTTTATGGGGACAGGGGGCGGGCTATGGCTACACCTTC. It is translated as CASSLWGQGAGYGYTF.